The sample holds a few counts of the clone carrying this TCR beta chain. Its antigen is still unknown. This record comes from a study of blood T cells in healthy people across ages. Broader study findings: Among long-lived donors, naive CD4+ cells were more numerous and diversity higher than in aged donors.

Total RNA amounts of at least 5 micrograms were extracted per sample. The V gene lost 4 bases and the J gene lost 6 bases, with 15 bases spanning the gap. The CDR3 is 14 residues long. CDR1 SGHKS and CDR2 YYEKEE come from the germline V gene (reference sequence). Primed by a sample-barcoded 5' primer and a J-beta primer mix, a second PCR proceeded for about 6 to 11 cycles. MiXCR was run by TCRdb on the 5' RACE reads, yielding one entry per CDR3 protein. Of 500,000 to 650,000 distinct CDR3 sequences in the sample, roughly a quarter are singletons; the top ten hold roughly 3.5%. These data are also associated with another study on T cells of mothers and their children.

The J gene is TRBJ2-3, the V gene TRBV5-5; D might be TRBD2 (5 bases). This receptor was taken from a boy aged 2-9 years in good health. Sequenced: blood. CDR3 bases: TGTGCCAGCAGCCCGGGAACCCTGGAGGATACGCAGTATTTT. Translation gives CASSPGTLEDTQYF.